Listed here is a single T cell receptor beta chain. Its matching antigen is unknown. The protocol was immunoSEQ multiplex PCR, while the TCRdb copy is restricted to in-frame clones and leaves out a portion. The table has some 65,000 clones, over 75% seen once. This record comes from a study of identifying expanded T cells in peripheral blood. Whole-study findings and limits: Approximately 2-week clone count variance significantly increased as total template count grew. Technical replicates showed 0.9 to 1.5 changed clones; around two weeks approximately 15; four weeks 19.

Collection occurred without any documented infections or immune events in donors. Trimming shortened V by 5 bases and J by 0 bases, and 14 bases separated the two germline ends. CDR1 is SGHTA, CDR2 FQGNSA, per germline. CDR3 length equals 16 residues. The TCR comes from a person between 18 and 75 years old in good health. The sequenced sample consisted of blood. The V gene is TRBV7-2, the J gene TRBJ2-1; no definite D call. CDR3 sequence (DNA): TGTGCCAGCAGCGTTGGTGGGTTGGCCTCCTACAATGAGCAGTTCTTC. This encodes CASSVGGLASYNEQFF.